What follows are 4 T cell receptor beta chains derived from one specimen sequenced in a study of cytomegalovirus exposure and HLA in healthy donors. Primers for the PCR totalled 60 Vbeta and 13 Jbeta. The assay was immunoSEQ multiplex PCR, and TCRdb's table has in-frame clones only and misses some. Its table lists just under 60,000 clones. Sequenced sample: PBMCs. The receptors come from a male donor in good health and CMV-seronegative.

The chain has TRBV7-9 and TRBJ1-3; D unclear. CDR1 and CDR2 from the germline V gene are SEHNR and FQNEAQ (reference sequence). This CDR3 is built from 14 residues. V was trimmed by 2 bases and J by 0 bases, leaving 5 bases between them. CDR3 nucleotides: TGTGCCAGCAGCTTAACTATCTCTGGAAACACCATATATTTT. Its translation is CASSLTISGNTIYF.

The rearrangement uses TRBV19 and TRBJ1-1; 7 bases are a match to TRBD1. The CDR3 extends over 17 amino acids. The germline V gene encodes CDR1 LNHDA and CDR2 SQIVND (reference sequence). V was clipped by 5 bases and J by 1 base; unmatched bases: 13. The CDR3 protein is CASSFVSPQGRNTEAFF. CDR3 DNA: TGTGCCAGTAGTTTCGTATCACCACAGGGGAGGAACACTGAAGCTTTCTTT.

The gene calls are TRBV7-2 and TRBJ1-5; a possible D gene is TRBD1 (6 bases). Germline-derived CDR1 and CDR2 are SGHTA and FQGNSA. The V gene lost 5 bases and the J gene lost 4 bases, with 15 bases spanning the gap. This CDR3 region has 15 residues. In DNA form, the CDR3 reads TGTGCCAGCAGCCTGGTTGGGGGGGCGAATCAGCCCCAGCATTTT. Translating it yields CASSLVGGANQPQHF.

The chain recombines TRBV28 with TRBJ1-1; no reliable D call. Germline CDR1 reads MDHEN; CDR2 reads SYDVKM. V lost 7 bases and J 4 bases, leaving 13 bases between the germline ends. There are 13 residues in the CDR3. The chain's CDR3 is CASIFQDVTEAFF. In DNA, the CDR3 is TGTGCCAGCATCTTTCAGGATGTCACTGAAGCTTTCTTT.